This is a list of T cell receptor beta chains from one sample in a study of blood T cell repertoires in COVID-19. Using immunoSEQ multiplex PCR, the repertoire was profiled, and TCRdb retains in-frame clones only, with some absent. In the table there are about 250,000 clones, roughly 80% of which are singletons. Sequencing was carried out using PBMCs or T cells enriched from blood (not recorded which). Every receptor here comes from a man aged 40-49 years who had been exposed to COVID-19. CDR3s include the opening cysteine and the closing phenylalanine or tryptophan. The order of the fields is V gene, D gene, J gene, clone size, CDR3 DNA, CDR3 protein. A D gene is named only where the DNA matches it firmly. For some rows the clone size is stated as once, few or many, or as a class when expanded; others skip it.

V gene: TRBV19; D gene: TRBD1; J gene: TRBJ1-2; clone size: NA; CDR3 DNA: TGTGCCAGTAGAGGGACAGGGGTTAACTATGGCTACACCTTC; CDR3 protein: CASRGTGVNYGYTF
V gene: TRBV19; D gene: NA; J gene: TRBJ2-1; clone size: few; CDR3 DNA: TGTGCCACCTGGTCGGGTGAGCAGTTCTTC; CDR3 protein: CATWSGEQFF
V gene: TRBV19; D gene: NA; J gene: TRBJ2-1; clone size: NA; CDR3 DNA: TGTGCCAGTAGTATGACCCGGACCCGAGTAGGGGGCAATGAGCAGTTCTTC; CDR3 protein: CASSMTRTRVGGNEQFF
V gene: TRBV6-5; D gene: TRBD2; J gene: TRBJ2-7; clone size: NA; CDR3 DNA: TGTGCCAGCAGTTATGGCGGGAGGCGGGACGAGCAGTACTTC; CDR3 protein: CASSYGGRRDEQYF
V gene: TRBV18; D gene: NA; J gene: TRBJ2-5; clone size: NA; CDR3 DNA: TGTGCCAGCTCACGACGGGTGGAAGAGACCCAGTACTTC; CDR3 protein: CASSRRVEETQYF
V gene: TRBV9; D gene: NA; J gene: TRBJ2-1; clone size: NA; CDR3 DNA: TGTGCCAGCAGCGTAGCTCACTTACATGAGCAGTTCTTC; CDR3 protein: CASSVAHLHEQFF
V gene: TRBV7-8; D gene: NA; J gene: TRBJ1-5; clone size: NA; CDR3 DNA: TGTGCCAGCAGCTTTGACAGCAGCAATCAGCCCCAGCATTTT; CDR3 protein: CASSFDSSNQPQHF
V gene: TRBV7-2; D gene: NA; J gene: TRBJ2-1; clone size: NA; CDR3 DNA: TGTGCCAGCAGCCTCAGGTGGAGGAATGAGCAGTTCTTC; CDR3 protein: CASSLRWRNEQFF
V gene: TRBV2; D gene: NA; J gene: TRBJ2-5; clone size: NA; CDR3 DNA: TGTGCCAGCAGTGGTAGGACCGGCGGGGAGACCCAGTACTTC; CDR3 protein: CASSGRTGGETQYF
V gene: TRBV7-3; D gene: NA; J gene: TRBJ2-7; clone size: NA; CDR3 DNA: TGTGCCAGCAGCCAGCAGGGGCAGTCCTACGAGCAGTACTTC; CDR3 protein: CASSQQGQSYEQYF
V gene: TRBV7-8; D gene: NA; J gene: TRBJ2-5; clone size: once; CDR3 DNA: TGTGCCAGCAGCTTAGAACTGGGGAGGGGGGAGACCCAGTACTTC; CDR3 protein: CASSLELGRGETQYF
V gene: TRBV6-4; D gene: TRBD1; J gene: TRBJ2-1; clone size: NA; CDR3 DNA: TGTGCCAGCAGTGACTCCGGGACAGTCTACAATGAGCAGTTCTTC; CDR3 protein: CASSDSGTVYNEQFF
V gene: TRBV4-1; D gene: TRBD1; J gene: TRBJ1-1; clone size: NA; CDR3 DNA: TGCGCCAGCAGCCACCCGGGACAGACTAACACTGAAGCTTTCTTT; CDR3 protein: CASSHPGQTNTEAFF
V gene: TRBV7-9; D gene: NA; J gene: TRBJ1-1; clone size: NA; CDR3 DNA: TGTGCCAGCAGCCCCGACCGGGGGAGTAACACTGAAGCTTTCTTT; CDR3 protein: CASSPDRGSNTEAFF
V gene: TRBV10-3; D gene: TRBD2; J gene: TRBJ2-5; clone size: NA; CDR3 DNA: TGTGCCTCCCTAGCGGGGGAGTACCAAGAGACCCAGTACTTC; CDR3 protein: CASLAGEYQETQYF
V gene: TRBV7-8; D gene: TRBD2; J gene: TRBJ2-1; clone size: NA; CDR3 DNA: TGTGCCAGCAGCTTAGGGACTAGCGGGATCAATGAGCAGTTCTTC; CDR3 protein: CASSLGTSGINEQFF
V gene: TRBV5-1; D gene: NA; J gene: TRBJ1-3; clone size: NA; CDR3 DNA: TGCGCCAGCGCCAGGGAGACAGGAAGAAACACCATATATTTT; CDR3 protein: CASARETGRNTIYF
V gene: TRBV15; D gene: TRBD2; J gene: TRBJ2-7; clone size: NA; CDR3 DNA: TGTGCCACCAGCAGAGAAGCGGGAGAGGGAGAGCAGTACTTC; CDR3 protein: CATSREAGEGEQYF
V gene: TRBV5-1; D gene: TRBD1; J gene: TRBJ1-5; clone size: NA; CDR3 DNA: TGCGCCAGCAGCTTGGCCGGGACAGGGACAAATCAGCCCCAGCATTTT; CDR3 protein: CASSLAGTGTNQPQHF
V gene: TRBV5-1; D gene: NA; J gene: TRBJ2-1; clone size: few; CDR3 DNA: TGCGCCAGCAGAGTCTGGGGGGATGAGCAGTTCTTC; CDR3 protein: CASRVWGDEQFF
V gene: TRBV7-9; D gene: TRBD2; J gene: TRBJ2-2; clone size: NA; CDR3 DNA: TGTGCCAGCAGCTTAGCGGGACTAGCGGGTCTCGGGGAGCTGTTTTTT; CDR3 protein: CASSLAGLAGLGELFF
V gene: TRBV18; D gene: TRBD1; J gene: TRBJ1-6; clone size: NA; CDR3 DNA: TGTGCCAGCTCACCACCGGAAGGGGGCAATTCACCCCTCCACTTT; CDR3 protein: CASSPPEGGNSPLHF
V gene: TRBV6-5; D gene: NA; J gene: TRBJ1-5; clone size: many; CDR3 DNA: TGTGCCAGCACCCCCTCCAGTAGCAATCAGCCCCAGCATTTT; CDR3 protein: CASTPSSSNQPQHF
V gene: TRBV12-5; D gene: TRBD2; J gene: TRBJ2-7; clone size: few; CDR3 DNA: TGTGCTAGTGGTTTTTCCCCCCTCCGGCAGCGGGAGATGGCCTACGAGCAGTACTTC; CDR3 protein: CASGFSPLRQREMAYEQYF
V gene: TRBV11-1; D gene: NA; J gene: TRBJ1-1; clone size: NA; CDR3 DNA: TGTGCCAGCAGCTTAGAAGGTACAGCTGACACTGAAGCTTTCTTT; CDR3 protein: CASSLEGTADTEAFF
V gene: TRBV3-1/TRBV3-2; D gene: NA; J gene: TRBJ1-3; clone size: NA; CDR3 DNA: TGTGCCAGCAGCCAAGACATGGCCGTCAGGTGGAACACCATATATTTT; CDR3 protein: CASSQDMAVRWNTIYF
V gene: TRBV9; D gene: TRBD2; J gene: TRBJ2-1; clone size: NA; CDR3 DNA: TGTGCCAGCAGCGTAGTCGGATTCCGGACTAGCGGGAGCGGGGAGCAGTTCTTC; CDR3 protein: CASSVVGFRTSGSGEQFF
V gene: TRBV12-3/TRBV12-4; D gene: NA; J gene: TRBJ1-5; clone size: NA; CDR3 DNA: TGTGCCAGCAGTTTGACACGTCGTCAGCCCCAGCATTTT; CDR3 protein: CASSLTRRQPQHF
V gene: TRBV5-1; D gene: NA; J gene: TRBJ2-7; clone size: NA; CDR3 DNA: TGCGCCAGCAGCCCGAGTGGCGGCTACGAGCAGTACTTC; CDR3 protein: CASSPSGGYEQYF
V gene: TRBV5-8; D gene: NA; J gene: TRBJ2-1; clone size: NA; CDR3 DNA: TGTGCCAGCAGCTTGGGATCGAGTGCGGTCTCCTACAATGAGCAGTTCTTC; CDR3 protein: CASSLGSSAVSYNEQFF
V gene: TRBV27; D gene: NA; J gene: TRBJ2-3; clone size: NA; CDR3 DNA: TGTGCCAGCAGTTCGGCTGGGAGCTTTGGCACAGATACGCAGTATTTT; CDR3 protein: CASSSAGSFGTDTQYF
V gene: TRBV11-2; D gene: TRBD1; J gene: TRBJ1-1; clone size: NA; CDR3 DNA: TGTGCCAGCAGCACAGGGGTCGAGACTGAAGCTTTCTTT; CDR3 protein: CASSTGVETEAFF
V gene: TRBV7-8; D gene: NA; J gene: TRBJ2-1; clone size: NA; CDR3 DNA: TGTGCCAGCAGCTTCGGGGTTGGTGAGCAGTTCTTC; CDR3 protein: CASSFGVGEQFF